The next 12 T cell receptor beta chains were all read from a single sample in a study of vaccination and CD4 T cells after COVID-19. At the Johns Hopkins FTIC core, DNA taken from cultured CD4+ T cells was sequenced by way of the Oncomine TCR Beta short-read assay. TCRdb independently ran MiXCR on the PCR reads; one entry per CDR3 protein. This sample has some 7,000 distinct CDR3 sequences, with 37% found just once. No antigen has been identified for these receptors. Treatment reported: 10-day PBMC culture with coronavirus spike peptide pools or control peptides (ViraFEST assay). The unexposed donor gave CD4+ T cells before the COVID-19 pandemic (2011-2018). The sequencing input was CD4+ T cells from blood, cultured in vitro. Every receptor here comes from a human donor in good health.

This clonotype was seen a few times. The genes are TRBV6-5 and TRBJ1-2, with 10 positions matching TRBD1. J was trimmed by 0 bases and V by 4 bases; bases with no gene match: 23. The CDR3 is 22 residues long. The germline CDR1 and CDR2 sequences are MNHEY and SVGAGI. DNA of the CDR3: TGTGCCAGCAGTTCCAGACCGCCCATTATGAGGGACAGGGGACAGACTAACTATGGCTACACCTTC. Its translation: CASSSRPPIMRDRGQTNYGYTF.

This clonotype was counted only a few times. The V and J genes are TRBV30 and TRBJ1-2; the D is unclear. Germline CDR1 and CDR2: GTSNPN and SVGIG (reference sequence). This CDR3 has 13 residues. The ends were cut back, 1 base at V and 2 bases at J, with 8 bases in the middle. CDR3: CAWSEGGNYGYTF. The CDR3 region has the DNA TGTGCCTGGAGTGAGGGTGGAAACTATGGCTACACCTTC.

The chain couples TRBV7-2 to TRBJ1-1, with 9 bases identical to TRBD1. V trimming: 4 bases; J trimming: 1 base; junction bases outside the gene matches: 4. This CDR3 has 15 amino acids. In germline, CDR1 is SGHTA, CDR2 FQGNSA. CDR3 in DNA: TGTGCCAGCAGCTCCAAGACAGGGGGGAACACTGAAGCTTTCTTT. It codes for CASSSKTGGNTEAFF. Full variable domain (rest looked up from reference TRBV7-2 and TRBJ1-1): GAGVSQSPSNKVTEKGKDVELRCDPISGHTALYWYRQSLGQGLEFLIYFQGNSAPDKSGLPSDRFSAERTGGSVSTLTIQRTQQEDSAVYLCASSSKTGGNTEAFFGQGTRLTVV.

The chain combines TRBV5-5 with TRBJ1-2; D unclear. The V and J ends lost 3 bases and 5 bases respectively, with 8 bases between them. Germline V gene data show CDR1 as SGHKS and CDR2 as YYEKEE (reference sequence). The CDR3 runs to 12 residues. The DNA for the CDR3 is TGTGCCAGCAGCTACGGAGTGTATGGCTACACCTTC. Protein sequence: CASSYGVYGYTF.

The J gene is TRBJ1-1, the V gene TRBV7-9; D may be TRBD1 (6 bases). CDR1 and CDR2 from the germline V gene are SEHNR and FQNEAQ (reference sequence). This CDR3 has 15 residues. Trimming took off 4 bases at V and 1 base at J, with 13 bases between the two ends. The CDR3 loop reads CASSSRTAENTEAFF. The CDR3, as DNA: TGTGCCAGCAGCTCGAGGACAGCTGAGAACACTGAAGCTTTCTTT.

The chain recombines TRBV28 with TRBJ2-6; unclear D gene. The V end lost 5 bases, the J end lost 2 bases, and 10 bases lay between the germline ends. The germline gives CDR1 MDHEN, CDR2 SYDVKM. The length of the CDR3 is 15 residues. Here the CDR3 DNA reads TGTGCCAGCAGTGACCTAAGGGCTGGGGCCAACGTCCTGACTTTC. Residues: CASSDLRAGANVLTF.

The CDR3 spells CASSEWDRGLPETQYF. The CDR3 DNA reads as TGTGCCAGCAGTGAGTGGGACAGGGGACTGCCAGAGACCCAGTACTTC. The rearrangement links TRBV6-1 to TRBJ2-5; 10 nucleotides agree with TRBD1. The CDR3 totals 16 residues. Germline values: CDR1 MNHNS, CDR2 SASEGT. Unmatched junction bases numbered 8, after V lost 3 bases and J lost 4 bases.

The chain links TRBV21-1 to TRBJ2-4; the tabulated D call, TRBD2, remains unverified against the DNA. TRBV21-1 is termed a pseudogene. This CDR3 has 16 residues. In nucleotides, the CDR3 is TGTGCCAGCACCAGGACTAGCGGGAGCTCCAAAAACATTCAGTACTTC. As protein: CASTRTSGSSKNIQYF.

This clonotype has only a few counts. The J gene is TRBJ1-6, the V gene TRBV6-5; no definite D call. The germline gives CDR1 MNHEY, CDR2 SVGAGI. Trimming took off 2 bases at V and 8 bases at J, with 4 bases between the two ends. The CDR3 loop spans 12 amino acids. The CDR3 here is CASSYVDSPLHF. CDR3 sequence (DNA): TGTGCCAGCAGTTACGTGGATTCACCCCTCCACTTT.

This chain joins TRBV6-1 and TRBJ2-7; 10 bases agree with TRBD2. The germline gives CDR1 MNHNS, CDR2 SASEGT. The CDR3 consists of 14 residues. V dropped 6 bases and J dropped 5; count of bases not matched to a gene: 7. The DNA of the CDR3 is TGTGCCAGCAGCATCGGGACTAGCGAAAACGAGCAGTACTTC. Translating it yields CASSIGTSENEQYF.

The chain couples TRBV4-1 to TRBJ1-2; D might be TRBD1 (5 bases). The CDR3 sequence is 18 residues long. V gave up 1 base and J gave up 3 bases, with 21 bases separating them. CDR1 and CDR2 (germline): MGHRA, YSYEKL. DNA of the CDR3: TGCGCCAGCAGCCAAGCTAAGAGCACTTGGGACGGTGACTATGGCTACACCTTC. It translates to CASSQAKSTWDGDYGYTF.

In its sample, this clonotype was seen a few times. Here the CDR3 reads CASSAKAGKQFF. The CDR3 coding sequence is TGTGCCAGCAGCGCGAAGGCTGGAAAGCAGTTCTTC. The rearrangement uses TRBV11-2 and TRBJ2-1; no reliable D call. Per germline, CDR1 SGHAT and CDR2 FQNNGV. The CDR3 is 12 amino acids. Trimming left V 5 bases short and J 11 bases short, with 13 bases between.